This record concerns one T cell receptor (beta chain) sequence. Its antigen remains unknown. These data come from a study of T cell repertoires in cytomegalovirus infection. Overall study context: Selected CMV epitopes included recently identified HLA-C-restricted ones as well as well-studied HLA-B-restricted ones.

Per the germline V gene, CDR1 is MNHEY and CDR2 is SVGEGT. This CDR3 comprises 11 residues. V lost 6 bases and J lost 15; bases outside the gene matches: 7. One entry per CDR3 protein, called by TCRdb with MiXCR from the reads. The repertoire holds around 800,000 distinct CDR3 sequences, over 25% seen once, with around 12% in the top ten. V usage is TRBV6-2 or TRBV6-3 and J usage is TRBJ2-1, with 8 nucleotides matching TRBD2. The clonotype originates from a human donor in good health (CMV status not recorded). Some clones in this sample may be carry-over from other donors' samples. The input for sequencing was cultured CD8+ T cells from PBMCs, taken from culture after CMV antigen stimulation. As DNA, the CDR3 is TGTGCCAGCAGCACTAGCGGATATTGGTTCTTC. Translating it yields CASSTSGYWFF.